A selection of T cell receptor beta chains follows, all from one sample in a study of blood T cell repertoires in COVID-19. The method was immunoSEQ multiplex PCR; TCRdb's version includes in-frame clones alone and lacks a portion of them. The sample holds under 250,000 clones, around nine tenths seen once. The specimen was peripheral blood. Receptors were obtained from a man older than 75 with acute or convalescent COVID-19. Each CDR3 is given with its conserved first and last residue. A D gene is named only where the DNA matches it firmly. Only some rows state a clone size, as once, few, many or a class for expanded clones.

v_gene	len	abundance	d_gene	j_gene	CDR3aa	CDR3nt
TRBV14	18	.	.	TRBJ1-5	CASSLKTGRQESNQPQHF	TGTGCCAGCAGCCTAAAGACAGGTAGGCAGGAAAGCAATCAGCCCCAGCATTTT
TRBV3-1/TRBV3-2	15	.	.	TRBJ1-3	CASTTRAGGGNTIYF	TGTGCCAGCACCACAAGGGCAGGAGGAGGAAACACCATATATTTT
TRBV18	15	.	TRBD1	TRBJ1-2	CASSPYDRGIYGYTF	TGTGCCAGCTCACCATATGACAGGGGAATTTATGGCTACACCTTC
TRBV29-1	13	.	TRBD1	TRBJ1-1	CSVLTGGATEAFF	TGCAGCGTCCTTACAGGGGGCGCGACTGAAGCTTTCTTT
TRBV5-1	16	.	.	TRBJ1-3	CASSFTGLSSGNTIYF	TGCGCCAGCAGCTTCACAGGGCTCAGCTCTGGAAACACCATATATTTT
TRBV7-3	16	.	.	TRBJ2-3	CASSSQSRVRTDTQYF	TGTGCCAGCAGCTCCCAAAGCCGGGTACGGACAGATACGCAGTATTTT
TRBV19	18	.	TRBD2	TRBJ2-1	CASSISGARLAGTAEQFF	TGTGCCAGTAGTATTTCTGGGGCGCGGCTAGCGGGAACAGCTGAGCAGTTCTTC
TRBV10-3	11	.	.	TRBJ2-7	CAISELAGQYF	TGTGCCATCAGTGAGCTAGCTGGGCAGTACTTC
TRBV5-4	15	once	.	TRBJ2-5	CASSLRDSWRETQYF	TGTGCCAGCAGCTTGCGGGATAGTTGGAGAGAGACCCAGTACTTC
TRBV7-2	13	.	.	TRBJ2-7	CASSLELPSEQYF	TGTGCCAGCAGCTTAGAACTACCCTCTGAGCAGTACTTC
TRBV2	15	once	TRBD1	TRBJ2-7	CASSDRDRVSYEQYF	TGTGCCAGCAGTGATAGGGACAGGGTTTCCTACGAGCAGTACTTC
TRBV11-3	14	.	.	TRBJ2-1	CASSLASESNEQFF	TGTGCCAGCAGCTTGGCTAGCGAGAGCAATGAGCAGTTCTTC
TRBV5-1	14	.	.	TRBJ1-6	CASSLSGDNSPLHF	TGCGCCAGCAGCTTATCAGGGGATAATTCACCCCTCCACTTT
TRBV6-5	14	.	TRBD1	TRBJ1-2	CASNPRGTNYGYTF	TGTGCCAGCAACCCCAGGGGGACCAACTATGGCTACACCTTC
TRBV4-2	17	.	TRBD2	TRBJ2-1	CASSHRLSGLAYNEQFF	TGTGCCAGCAGCCATAGACTATCGGGACTAGCGTACAATGAGCAGTTCTTC
TRBV5-1	17	.	.	TRBJ1-1	CASSLVRSNSLTPEAFF	TGCGCCAGCAGCTTGGTCAGGTCCAATTCCCTGACCCCTGAAGCTTTCTTT
TRBV28	12	.	.	TRBJ2-7	CASCTGSYEQYF	TGTGCCAGCTGTACAGGATCCTACGAGCAGTACTTC
TRBV6-2/TRBV6-3	14	.	.	TRBJ2-7	CASSPHTFSYEQYF	TGTGCCAGCAGCCCGCATACATTCTCCTACGAGCAGTACTTC
TRBV19	16	.	TRBD2	TRBJ2-2	CASSARLAVNTGELFF	TGTGCCAGTAGTGCCAGACTAGCCGTCAACACCGGGGAGCTGTTTTTT
TRBV5-8	13	.	.	TRBJ1-1	CASSFTLNTEAFF	TGTGCCAGCAGCTTTACATTGAACACTGAAGCTTTCTTT
TRBV7-2	14	.	TRBD1	TRBJ2-5	CASSYGQGTKTQYF	TGTGCCAGCAGCTACGGACAGGGGACGAAGACCCAGTACTTC
TRBV27	15	.	TRBD2	TRBJ2-1	CASSSGRYSPNEQFF	TGTGCCAGTTCTAGCGGGAGGTACAGCCCAAATGAGCAGTTCTTC
TRBV28	17	.	TRBD2	TRBJ2-3	CASSFLSGRRRTDTQYF	TGTGCCAGCAGTTTCCTTAGCGGGAGGAGACGCACAGATACGCAGTATTTT
TRBV18	13	.	.	TRBJ1-2	CASSPGSGYGYTF	TGTGCCAGCTCACCAGGGAGCGGCTATGGCTACACCTTC
TRBV28	13	.	.	TRBJ2-7	CASSSGVSYEQYF	TGTGCCAGCAGCTCGGGAGTCTCCTACGAGCAGTACTTC
TRBV28	14	.	TRBD1	TRBJ2-3	CASSLGQGAWTQYF	TGTGCCAGCAGTTTGGGACAGGGGGCTTGGACGCAGTATTTT
TRBV7-3	12	few	.	TRBJ2-1	CASSLLRDEQFF	TGTGCCAGCAGCTTACTTCGGGATGAGCAGTTCTTC
TRBV7-7	14	.	.	TRBJ2-1	CASSPGGGINEQFF	TGTGCCAGCAGCCCCGGTGGAGGGATCAATGAGCAGTTCTTC
TRBV6-6	12	few	.	TRBJ2-7	CASSSPSDEQYF	TGTGCCAGCAGTTCCCCCTCCGACGAGCAGTACTTC
TRBV9	16	.	TRBD1	TRBJ1-2	CASSVGWTGVEDGYTF	TGTGCCAGCAGCGTAGGTTGGACAGGGGTAGAAGATGGCTACACCTTC
TRBV6-2/TRBV6-3	16	.	.	TRBJ1-1	CASSWLEQTLNTEAFF	TGTGCCAGCAGTTGGCTGGAGCAGACCCTGAACACTGAAGCTTTCTTT
TRBV4-1	16	.	.	TRBJ1-4	CASSQDPRGFNEKLFF	TGCGCCAGCAGCCAAGATCCCAGGGGCTTTAATGAAAAACTGTTTTTT
TRBV4-3	15	.	.	TRBJ1-6	CASSPTSFGDSPLHF	TGCGCCAGCAGCCCGACCAGTTTCGGGGATTCACCCCTCCACTTT
TRBV15	16	.	.	TRBJ1-3	CATSTPRQHSGNTIYF	TGTGCCACCAGCACACCGAGACAGCACTCTGGAAACACCATATATTTT
TRBV28	12	.	.	TRBJ2-5	CATQTSQETQYF	TGTGCCACCCAGACTAGCCAAGAGACCCAGTACTTC
TRBV7-2	15	few	TRBD1	TRBJ1-5	CASSLGQGSNQPQHF	TGTGCCAGCAGCTTAGGACAGGGCAGCAATCAGCCCCAGCATTTT
TRBV20-1	15	once	TRBD1	TRBJ2-1	CSASPGQGIYNEQFF	TGCAGTGCTAGTCCGGGACAGGGGATTTACAATGAGCAGTTCTTC